This T cell receptor beta chain was retrieved from a study of blood T cell repertoires in COVID-19. Study-level background: Some COVID-19 samples were acute and others convalescent; all came from the United States, Italy and Spain. T cells, B-cell-depleted T cells, or PBMCs provided the cDNA or gDNA that served as material.

CDR1 is SGHDT and CDR2 is YYEEEE in the germline V gene. CDR3 length equals 12 residues. V gave up 4 bases and J gave up 7 bases, with 12 bases separating them. Per the original data handling: The assay estimated nucleated cells by amplifying reference gene primers. Sequencing used immunoSEQ multiplex PCR; TCRdb keeps in-frame clones, though not all of them. V, J and clone size are those of that table, while D and trimming were read from the DNA. The data show over 400,000 clones, over 75% seen once. Sequencing input: peripheral blood. The origin of this receptor is a human donor in a cohort sampled during active COVID-19. The genes are TRBV5-6 and TRBJ2-7; tentative D call: TRBD2 (5 bases). The CDR3 region is CASSQDRREQYF. The CDR3 coding sequence is TGTGCCAGCAGCCAGGACCGGAGGGAGCAGTACTTC.